This T cell receptor beta chain was documented in a study of T cell responses to AZD1222 COVID-19 vaccine. This CDR3 contains 14 residues. Germline V gene data show CDR1 as LNHNV and CDR2 as YYDKDF (reference sequence). Trimming at V came to 0 bases and at J to 2 bases, leaving 1 base not matched to a gene. Profiling relied on immunoSEQ multiplex PCR, and the TCRdb table lists in-frame clones only, not all of them. The sample contains over 110,000 clones, under 95% of which appear only once. This TCR was recovered from an adult in good health. The specimen was peripheral blood, collected on day 0 of AZD1222 vaccination. The chain recombines TRBV15 with TRBJ2-7, with TRBD1 matching 7 bases. The CDR3, as DNA: TGTGCCACCAGCAGAGAGACAGGGCCCTACGAGCAGTACTTC. Its protein is CATSRETGPYEQYF.